The 6 T cell receptor beta chains in this list originate from one sample, sequenced in a study of CD8 T cells in ankylosing spondylitis. Whole-study findings and limits: The study identified a TCR beta motif of about eight highly homologous variants that appeared characteristic of ankylosing spondylitis blood.

What these receptors recognize is not known. TCRdb called the 5' RACE reads again in MiXCR, with one record for every CDR3 protein. This sample carries a few hundred thousand distinct CDR3 sequences, about 13% of them seen once, and the ten largest clones take around 7%. The sequencing input was blood, either unsorted or a sorted T cell fraction (not recorded which). The receptors were gathered from a male donor with ankylosing spondylitis.

J is TRBJ2-1 and V is TRBV7-9, with unresolved D. The germline V and J ends were trimmed by 0 bases and 2 bases, with 8 bases remaining between them. The germline V gene encodes CDR1 SEHNR and CDR2 FQNEAQ (reference sequence). This CDR3 region has 15 residues. For the CDR3, the DNA is TGTGCCAGCAGCTTAGCCAGCTTCACCTACAATGAGCAGTTCTTC. Translating it yields CASSLASFTYNEQFF.

This clonotype was counted a few times. This chain uses TRBV7-6 with TRBJ2-7; D not certain. This CDR3 has 15 amino acids. Germline-derived CDR1 and CDR2 are SGHVS and FNYEAQ. Trimming left V 5 bases short and J 1 base short, with 15 bases between. CDR3 residues: CASSLQSEQSYEQYF. CDR3 nucleotide sequence: TGTGCCAGCAGCCTACAGTCAGAGCAGTCCTACGAGCAGTACTTC.

In this sample, this clonotype turned up a few times. The V and J genes are TRBV20-1 and TRBJ2-5; D possibly uses TRBD1 or TRBD2 (5 bases each). Trimming left V 8 bases short and J 4 bases short, with 17 bases between. CDR3 length equals 13 residues. Germline V gives CDR1 DFQATT, CDR2 SNEGSKA (reference sequence). The CDR3 DNA sequence: TGCAGTCTACTGGGACCCAAGACAGAGACCCAGTACTTC. It yields the protein CSLLGPKTETQYF.

The chain uses TRBV2 and TRBJ2-3; either TRBD1 or TRBD2 may supply D (5 bases each). CDR1 is SNHLY and CDR2 is FYNNEI in the germline V gene. The CDR3 totals 13 residues. V gave up 6 bases and J gave up 2 bases, with 9 bases separating them. The CDR3 spells CASRIGATDTQYF. The CDR3 coding sequence is TGTGCCAGCAGGATCGGGGCCACAGATACGCAGTATTTT.

This clonotype was seen more than once but under ten times. The J gene is TRBJ2-7, the V gene TRBV6-1; D is unclear. CDR3 length: 13 residues. Deletions cut 1 base from V and 6 bases from J, with 10 bases between. Germline CDR1 is MNHNS and CDR2 is SASEGT. The CDR3 loop reads CASSEVKDLEQYF. CDR3 sequence (DNA): TGTGCCAGCAGTGAAGTTAAGGATCTCGAGCAGTACTTC.

This clonotype was seen only a few times. The CDR3 spells CASSVYGDNQPQHF. The CDR3, as DNA: TGTGCCAGCAGCGTTTATGGGGACAATCAGCCCCAGCATTTT. The rearrangement uses TRBV11-2 and TRBJ1-5, with D unclear. Germline lookup yields CDR1 SGHAT and CDR2 FQNNGV. V was shortened by 5 bases and J by 3 bases, with 11 bases between the two germline ends. The CDR3 is made up of 14 amino acids. Together with reference TRBV11-2 and TRBJ1-5, the CDR3 gives the full variable domain: EAGVAQSPRYKIIEKRQSVAFWCNPISGHATLYWYQQILGQGPKLLIQFQNNGVVDDSQLPKDRFSAERLKGVDSTLKIQPAKLEDSAVYLCASSVYGDNQPQHFGDGTRLSIL.